This TCR beta chain derives from a study of technical replicates of blood from a few donors. In germline, CDR1 is SQVTM, CDR2 ANQGSEA. The CDR3 is made up of 14 amino acids. With 7 bases clipped from V and 6 bases from J, the junction kept 10 bases outside the gene matches. TCRdb's table, derived via immunoSEQ multiplex PCR, lists solely in-frame clones and lacks some. Counted here are tens of thousands of clones, 90% to 95% occurring once; the ten biggest clones make up more than 0.2%. The V gene is TRBV29-1, the J gene TRBJ2-3; 10 nucleotides align to TRBD1. Source material: T cells isolated from PBMCs. The sequence was collected from a human donor in good health. CDR3 coding DNA: TGCAGCGGTGAGACCGGGACAGGGGACGATACGCAGTATTTT. Protein product: CSGETGTGDDTQYF.